This T cell receptor beta chain was captured by sequencing in a study of vaccination and CD4 T cells after COVID-19. In the study overall: Convalescent patients gave post-COVID blood a median about 95 days post-diagnosis, range 35 to 161. Overlapping SARS-CoV-2, HCoV-NL63, HCoV-OC43 and HCoV-229E spike peptides were used to stimulate cells. Study-level findings and limits: Early timepoints after natural infection were not analyzed in these convalescent patients.

In germline, CDR1 is SGHTA, CDR2 FQGTGA. The CDR3 extends over 14 amino acids. Trimming took off 3 bases at V and 0 bases at J, with 7 bases between the two ends. This clonotype was detected only a few times. Its target is not known. Documented treatment: roughly 10-day PBMC culture with coronavirus spike peptide pools or control peptides (ViraFEST assay). PBMCs were cultured at around 1.8 million per well with 7.5 to 10 IU/ml IL-2 and approximately 10 ug/ml peptide pools. Sequencing of the DNA from cultured CD4+ T cells was carried out with the Oncomine TCR Beta short-read assay. One entry per CDR3 protein results from TCRdb running MiXCR on the PCR reads. The data hold roughly 15,000 distinct CDR3 sequences, with about 48% observed a single time.

The V call is TRBV7-3, the J call TRBJ2-3; either TRBD1 or TRBD2 may supply D (5 bases each). Sequencing was done on a sample of CD4+ T cells from blood, cultured in vitro. This TCR came from a human donor who had recovered from COVID-19. This chain's CDR3 is CASSFGASTDTQYF. CDR3 nucleotides: TGTGCCAGCAGCTTCGGGGCCAGCACAGATACGCAGTATTTT.